This TCR beta chain was recovered during a study of blood T cell repertoires in COVID-19. Whole-study context: Sites in the United States, Italy and Spain provided acute and convalescent COVID-19 samples. From T cells, B-cell-depleted T cells, or PBMCs came the material, which was cDNA or gDNA.

The germline gives CDR1 MNHNS, CDR2 SASEGT. CDR3 size: 17 residues. Trimming pared 2 bases from V and 2 bases from J, leaving 19 bases between. The authors' processing: Estimation of nucleated cell counts relied on the amplification of reference gene primers. Profiling relied on immunoSEQ multiplex PCR, and the TCRdb table lists in-frame clones only, not all of them. V and J calls and clone size are as listed in that table; D and trimming were resolved from the DNA. The top ten hold 9.8% of the sample, which has some 200,000 clones, about 85% seen once. The sequence was obtained from a woman at least 80 years old with acute or convalescent COVID-19. The chain has TRBV6-1 and TRBJ2-7, with TRBD2 as a possible D gene (7 bases). Sequencing was performed on peripheral blood. The CDR3 region has the DNA TGTGCCAGCAGTGAACACAACGGGGGGACACTGGCCTACGAGCAGTACTTC. Encoded protein: CASSEHNGGTLAYEQYF.